The T cell receptor (beta chain) under discussion was sequenced for a study of blood T cell repertoires in COVID-19. The repertoire was sequenced with immunoSEQ multiplex PCR; TCRdb's copy has only in-frame clones and lacks some. The data contain around 300,000 clones, 70% to 90% of them singletons. The TCR originated in a woman between 65 and 79 years old with acute or convalescent COVID-19. Sequenced sample: peripheral blood.

Here the CDR3 DNA reads TGTGCCAGCAGTTTCAGGGGTTACGGAGGCTACACCTTC. Its protein is CASSFRGYGGYTF. The rearrangement links TRBV12-3 or TRBV12-4 to TRBJ1-2; TRBD1 might be the D (6 bases). V was shortened by 3 bases and J by 8 bases, with 13 bases between the two germline ends. This CDR3 comprises 13 residues.